The clone carrying this TCR beta chain was seen ten or more times. Its antigen remains unidentified. The record originates from a study of tumor and adjacent non-tumor tissue in lung cancer. Study-level background: The patients, approximately nine men and roughly 5 women, were roughly 30 to 80 with stage I to III disease. Study outcomes and limitations: Higher tumor TCR diversity was associated with shorter survival.

Three rounds of nested PCR, following a modified ARM-PCR protocol, produced the TCRbeta library. TCRdb itself ran the multiplex PCR reads through MiXCR, one entry per CDR3 protein. The sample has tens of thousands of distinct CDR3 sequences; more than 60% are singletons. CDR1 is SGHTA, CDR2 FQGNSA, per germline. V was pared by 5 bases and J by 6 bases, with 22 bases between. The CDR3 is 16 residues long. This sample's RNA came from whole unsorted tissue. This non-tumor lung sample came from over 3 cm beyond the tumor edge. The TCR comes from a woman in her 40s with non-small cell lung cancer. The specimen sequenced was distant non-tumor lung tissue. The J gene is TRBJ1-2, the V gene TRBV7-2, with TRBD1 as a possible D gene (6 bases). CDR3 in amino acids: CASSEVGLGTSDGYTF. The CDR3, as DNA: TGTGCCAGCAGCGAAGTAGGATTGGGGACATCGGATGGCTACACCTTC.